The 10 T cell receptor beta chains below were found in one sample sequenced in a study of blood T cell repertoires in COVID-19 (dated by TCRdb to the early 2020s). Libraries were prepared through the immunoSEQ multiplex PCR assay. TCRdb retrieved this table from immuneACCESS and kept in-frame rearrangements only. Not all clones are present; in checked studies, unresolved V genes account for under half, and no reason is known for the remainder. In this sample the table shows about 100,000 clones, over 75% of which occur a single time. The ten largest make up more than 5.5% of the sample. Sequencing was done on a sample of peripheral blood. These receptors were collected from an older woman with acute or convalescent COVID-19.

This rearrangement joins TRBV28 to TRBJ1-5; 7 bases are a match to TRBD1. V shed 6 bases, J shed 1 base, and the junction held 6 bases outside the gene matches. The CDR3 runs to 15 residues. Germline CDR1 is MDHEN and CDR2 is SYDVKM. The CDR3 is CASSSPQGSNQPQHF. For the CDR3, the DNA is TGTGCCAGCAGCAGCCCACAGGGGAGCAATCAGCCCCAGCATTTT.

The chain links TRBV19 to TRBJ1-5, with D perhaps matching TRBD1 (6 bases). CDR1 and CDR2 (germline): LNHDA, SQIVND (reference sequence). The CDR3 consists of 16 residues. V shed 7 bases and J shed 3 bases, with 19 bases lying between them. The CDR3 DNA reads as TGTGCCAGTACTCCACGGGGCAGGGGTAACAATCAGCCCCAGCATTTT. The encoded protein is CASTPRGRGNNQPQHF.

The chain is built from TRBV27 and TRBJ1-5, with 7 bases lining up with TRBD1. Looked up from germline, CDR1 is MNHEY and CDR2 is SMNVEV (reference sequence). The V segment lost 2 bases and the J segment 7 bases; nucleotides outside the gene matches: 8. CDR3 size: 15 residues. CDR3 in DNA: TGTGCCAGCAGTTTAAGAGGGGGCGAATGGCAGCCCCAGCATTTT. The encoded protein is CASSLRGGEWQPQHF.

V is TRBV29-1 and J is TRBJ1-5; a possible D gene is TRBD1 (5 bases). The CDR3 runs 14 residues. Germline-derived CDR1 and CDR2 are SQVTM and ANQGSEA. The ends were cut back, 4 bases at V and 3 bases at J, with 13 bases in the middle. This CDR3 is CSVGDGGDNQPQHF. In nucleotides, the CDR3 is TGCAGCGTTGGGGACGGGGGGGACAATCAGCCCCAGCATTTT.

This clone was counted a few times. The gene calls are TRBV29-1 and TRBJ1-5; 10 nucleotides match TRBD1. Trimming took 0 bases from V and 0 from J; bases not matched to a gene: 8. The germline CDR1 and CDR2 sequences are SQVTM and ANQGSEA. The CDR3 is made up of 18 amino acids. CDR3 residues: CSVEDLEGTGVSNQPQHF. The CDR3 coding sequence is TGCAGCGTTGAAGATCTGGAGGGGACAGGGGTTAGCAATCAGCCCCAGCATTTT.

The chain combines TRBV11-3 with TRBJ1-2, with 9 nucleotides matching TRBD1. The CDR3 sequence is 13 residues long. Trimming at V came to 3 bases and at J to 4 bases, leaving 0 bases not matched to a gene. The germline V gene has CDR1 SGHNT and CDR2 YENEEA. CDR3 sequence: CASSLDRGYGYTF. The CDR3 DNA is TGTGCCAGCAGCTTGGACAGGGGCTATGGCTACACCTTC.

V gene TRBV28 combines with J gene TRBJ2-4, with D tentatively TRBD1 (5 bases). Germline V gives CDR1 MDHEN, CDR2 SYDVKM. V lost 6 bases, J lost 8 bases, and 11 bases lay in between. The CDR3 contains 12 residues. Here the CDR3 reads CASSDSRDIQYF. The CDR3 DNA is TGTGCCAGCAGCGACAGTAGGGACATTCAGTACTTC.

The genes are TRBV6-5 and TRBJ1-2; tentative D call: TRBD1 (5 bases). Trimming took 10 bases from V and 4 from J, leaving 22 bases between them. Germline loops: CDR1 MNHEY, CDR2 SVGAGI. This CDR3 comprises 15 residues. CDR3 region: CATAAGPGTRYGYTF. Written as DNA, the CDR3 is TGTGCCACCGCGGCGGGACCAGGGACTCGCTATGGCTACACCTTC.

J is TRBJ1-1 and V is TRBV13, with 7 bases lining up with TRBD1. In germline, CDR1 is PRHDT, CDR2 FYEKMQ (reference sequence). The CDR3 runs to 17 residues. Trimming removed 0 bases from V and 4 bases from J; junction bases left unmatched: 11. The CDR3 bases are TGTGCCAGCAGCTTAGGCGGAAGGGGGCGAGGGAGCACTGAAGCTTTCTTT. Translation: CASSLGGRGRGSTEAFF.

This chain uses TRBV19 with TRBJ2-1; 10 bases are a match to TRBD2. The CDR3 has 12 amino acids. Germline assignment: CDR1 LNHDA and CDR2 SQIVND (reference sequence). Trimming cost V 3 bases and J 15 bases; bases outside gene matches: 5. This chain's CDR3 is CASSIAGTSVFF. The CDR3 DNA reads as TGTGCCAGTAGTATTGCCGGGACTAGCGTGTTCTTC.